A single sample is the source of the 23 T cell receptor beta chains below, sequenced in a study of T cell repertoires in cytomegalovirus infection. The antigens of these receptors remain unknown. TCRdb re-called the reads through MiXCR, storing one row per CDR3 protein. The sample has approximately 110,000 distinct CDR3 sequences, around 31% seen once; the top ten hold about 81%. Sequenced here: CD8+ T cells from cultured PBMCs, sampled from culture after CMV antigen stimulation. The source is a human donor in good health (CMV status not recorded). Some clones in this sample may be carry-over from other donors' samples.

The chain combines TRBV6-5 with TRBJ2-5; tentatively, D is TRBD1 or TRBD2 (5 bases each). CDR1 is MNHEY and CDR2 is SVGAGI in the germline V gene. V lost 4 bases and J 2 bases, leaving 5 bases between the germline ends. This CDR3 has 12 residues. The CDR3 nucleotides read TGTGCCAGCAGTTGGGGGCAAGAGACCCAGTACTTC. Translation gives CASSWGQETQYF.

The V call is TRBV12-3 or TRBV12-4, the J call TRBJ1-3; D is ambiguous. The germline V and J ends were trimmed by 11 bases and 1 base, with 12 bases remaining between them. The CDR3 has 13 amino acids. DNA for the CDR3: TGTGCCTGGACCCGAGAGTCTGGAAACACCATATATTTT. Encoded protein: CAWTRESGNTIYF.

The CDR3 region has the DNA TGTGCCAGCAGTGAAATCCATAAAAACATTCAGTACTTC. Its translation: CASSEIHKNIQYF. The chain links TRBV6-1 to TRBJ2-4; no firm D call. Germline V gives CDR1 MNHNS, CDR2 SASEGT. The CDR3 runs to 13 residues. Trimming pared 2 bases from V and 4 bases from J, leaving 6 bases between.

The chain recombines TRBV4-1 with TRBJ1-5; the D gene is possibly TRBD1 (5 bases). CDR1 is MGHRA and CDR2 is YSYEKL in the germline V gene. V dropped 3 bases and J dropped 5 bases, with 11 bases sitting between them. The CDR3 is 14 amino acids. The CDR3 loop is CASSHGQGDQPQHF. CDR3 nucleotide sequence: TGCGCCAGCAGCCACGGCCAGGGAGATCAGCCCCAGCATTTT.

This clonotype was picked up a small number of times. The J gene is TRBJ2-5, the V gene TRBV28; possibly TRBD1 or TRBD2 for D (5 bases each). The CDR3 totals 15 residues. Trimming removed 4 bases from V and 5 bases from J, with 17 bases in between. Germline lookup yields CDR1 MDHEN and CDR2 SYDVKM. The CDR3: CASSSGTEPVETQYF. The CDR3 nucleotides are TGTGCCAGCAGTTCAGGGACCGAGCCAGTGGAGACCCAGTACTTC.

V gene TRBV5-6 combines with J gene TRBJ1-2; maybe TRBD1 (5 bases). The CDR3 totals 16 residues. Trimming stripped 4 bases from V and 4 bases from J, with 20 bases between. The germline V gene has CDR1 SGHDT and CDR2 YYEEEE. The CDR3 DNA reads TGTGCCAGCAGCCCCTACCAGACCGGGACGCGCTATGGCTACACCTTC. Protein: CASSPYQTGTRYGYTF.

The chain carries TRBV28 and TRBJ1-2, with unresolved D. There are 11 residues in the CDR3. Germline CDR1 is MDHEN and CDR2 is SYDVKM. V was trimmed by 4 bases and J by 7 bases, leaving 7 bases between them. Here the CDR3 reads CASSWGSGYTF. The CDR3 nucleotides are TGTGCCAGCAGTTGGGGATCTGGCTACACCTTC.

V and J are TRBV12-3 or TRBV12-4 and TRBJ1-1, with D hard to call. Trimming cost V 7 bases and J 5 bases, with 5 bases left between them. The CDR3 is made up of 10 amino acids. The CDR3 DNA follows: TGTGCCAGCAAATCGACTGAAGCTTTCTTT. This gives the protein CASKSTEAFF.

This clonotype was picked up many times. The V call is TRBV12-3 or TRBV12-4, the J call TRBJ2-3, with TRBD2 as a possible D gene (6 bases). The V end was cut by 5 bases, the J end by 0 bases, with 15 bases between. The CDR3 covers 16 residues. CDR3 DNA sequence: TGTGCCAGCAGTCTCGAACTAGCAGAGAGCACAGATACGCAGTATTTT. Protein sequence: CASSLELAESTDTQYF.

The rearrangement uses TRBV24-1 and TRBJ1-1; tentative D call: TRBD1 (5 bases). Between the trimmed V and J ends, which lost 2 bases and 3 bases, there was a span of 12 bases. The CDR3 runs to 15 residues. Germline lookup yields CDR1 KGHDR and CDR2 SFDVKD. The CDR3 DNA sequence: TGTGCCACCAGTGATTCCCGTTCAGGGTACACTGAAGCTTTCTTT. This sequence encodes CATSDSRSGYTEAFF.

On this clonotype: At one end the junction does not follow the germline gene, possibly because of a read error. The V call is TRBV19, the J call TRBJ1-1, with D perhaps matching TRBD1 (6 bases). The CDR3 has 14 amino acids. Germline V lookup: CDR1 LNHDA, CDR2 SQIVND (reference sequence). CDR3 amino acids: CASRIGGMNTEAFF. The CDR3, as DNA: TGTGCCAGTAGAATAGGGGGTATGAACACTGAAGCTTTCTTT.

This clonotype occurred many times. The V call is TRBV19, the J call TRBJ1-5; no firm D call. Germline lookup yields CDR1 LNHDA and CDR2 SQIVND (reference sequence). V was shortened by 0 bases and J by 6 bases, with 9 bases between the two germline ends. The CDR3 is 14 amino acids. CDR3 in amino acids: CASSIDWGSQPQHF. DNA of the CDR3: TGTGCCAGTAGTATAGATTGGGGTAGTCAGCCCCAGCATTTT.

This clonotype was counted between two and nine times. The genes are TRBV19 and TRBJ2-1; D is possibly TRBD1 (5 bases). CDR1 and CDR2 (germline): LNHDA, SQIVND (reference sequence). With 2 bases removed from V and 9 bases from J, the gap between germline ends came to 14 bases. The CDR3 loop spans 14 amino acids. The CDR3 reads CASSIMGLTGEQFF. DNA of the CDR3: TGTGCCAGTAGTATAATGGGGCTGACCGGTGAGCAGTTCTTC.

This chain links TRBV11-2 with TRBJ1-2, with TRBD1 identical over 7 bases. Germline lookup yields CDR1 SGHAT and CDR2 FQNNGV. This CDR3 is 15 amino acids long. With 5 bases clipped from V and 5 bases from J, the junction kept 11 bases outside the gene matches. The CDR3 DNA follows: TGTGCCAGCAGCCTAACGCCGGGACAGCTTTATGGCTACACCTTC. Translating gives CASSLTPGQLYGYTF.

This clonotype was observed a few times. The CDR3 DNA sequence: TGTGCCAGCAGCTTATCAGGGGCCACCTCCTACGAGCAGTACTTC. It encodes CASSLSGATSYEQYF. This rearrangement joins TRBV11-3 to TRBJ2-7; tentatively, D is TRBD1 (6 bases). The CDR3 has 15 residues. Germline CDR1 SGHNT, CDR2 YENEEA. Trimming stripped 2 bases from V and 0 bases from J, with 11 bases between.

This chain uses TRBV2 with TRBJ1-2, with 8 bases identical to TRBD1. Germline V lookup: CDR1 SNHLY, CDR2 FYNNEI. The junction had 17 bases not matched to a gene; V was cut back by 10 bases and J by 4 bases. This CDR3 has 16 residues. The CDR3 DNA is TGTGCCATCGAAGGGACAGGCGGCGCCCTGGGCTATGGCTACACCTTC. This codes for CAIEGTGGALGYGYTF.

The chain recombines TRBV27 with TRBJ2-2; D unclear. The V gene's germline CDR1 is MNHEY and CDR2 SMNVEV (reference sequence). Trimming removed 5 bases from V and 6 bases from J, with 13 bases in between. This CDR3 is built from 14 residues. CDR3 in DNA: TGTGCCAGCAGTCCCTCCCAGGCGCCCGGGGAGCTGTTTTTT. The encoded protein is CASSPSQAPGELFF.

V gene TRBV5-5 combines with J gene TRBJ1-1, with D possibly TRBD1 on 5 matching bases. The ends were cut back, 2 bases at V and 0 bases at J, with 11 bases in the middle. The CDR3 length is 15 residues. CDR1 is SGHKS and CDR2 is YYEKEE in the germline V gene (reference sequence). The DNA of the CDR3 is TGTGCCAGCAGCTTTTGGCCGGACATGAACACTGAAGCTTTCTTT. Translated: CASSFWPDMNTEAFF. The whole variable domain, remainder taken from reference TRBV5-5 and TRBJ1-1, is DAGVTQSPTHLIKTRGQQVTLRCSPISGHKSVSWYQQVLGQGPQFIFQYYEKEERGRGNFPDRFSARQFPNYSSELNVNALLLGDSALYLCASSFWPDMNTEAFFGQGTRLTVV.

The rearrangement uses TRBV7-6 and TRBJ1-1; no clear D gene. CDR3 size: 15 residues. V was clipped by 3 bases and J by 6 bases, with 17 bases between them. Per the germline V gene, CDR1 is SGHVS and CDR2 is FNYEAQ. The CDR3 spells CASSFWVFLTAEAFF. Here the CDR3 DNA reads TGTGCCAGCAGCTTCTGGGTCTTTTTGACCGCTGAAGCTTTCTTT.

This clonotype was counted only a few times. Here the CDR3 reads CASSQGIAGGTGTDTQYF. The CDR3 DNA reads TGCGCCAGCAGCCAAGGGATAGCGGGGGGAACTGGCACAGATACGCAGTATTTT. This chain connects TRBV4-1 to TRBJ2-3; 10 bases agree with TRBD2. Germline V gene sequence: CDR1 MGHRA, CDR2 YSYEKL. V trimming: 1 base; J trimming: 1 base; junction bases outside the gene matches: 8. The CDR3 contains 18 residues.

This clonotype was seen a few times. This sequence joins TRBV7-3 and TRBJ2-2; 12 bases agree with TRBD1. V trimming: 2 bases; J trimming: 3 bases; junction bases outside the gene matches: 10. Germline CDR1 reads SGHTA; CDR2 reads FQGTGA. The CDR3 is 19 amino acids. The CDR3 sequence: CASSLLASGTGGHTGELFF. Written as DNA, the CDR3 is TGTGCCAGCAGCTTACTCGCCTCCGGGACAGGGGGCCACACCGGGGAGCTGTTTTTT.

The chain recombines TRBV6-1 with TRBJ1-5; no reliable D call. V lost 5 bases to trimming and J lost 5 bases, with 13 bases between them. In germline, CDR1 is MNHNS, CDR2 SASEGT. This CDR3 has 14 amino acids. DNA of the CDR3: TGTGCCAGCAGTTCTTGGCGTTTGGATCAGCCCCAGCATTTT. It specifies CASSSWRLDQPQHF.

The genes are TRBV7-4 and TRBJ1-2, with TRBD1 matching over 8 bases. V lost 5 bases to trimming and J lost 6 bases; unmatched junction nucleotides: 14. Germline assignment: CDR1 SGHVT and CDR2 SQSDAQ. The CDR3 extends over 16 amino acids. The CDR3 coding sequence is TGTGCCAGCAGCCCCGAGGGTTCAGGGGGCATTCATGGCTACACCTTC. It specifies CASSPEGSGGIHGYTF.